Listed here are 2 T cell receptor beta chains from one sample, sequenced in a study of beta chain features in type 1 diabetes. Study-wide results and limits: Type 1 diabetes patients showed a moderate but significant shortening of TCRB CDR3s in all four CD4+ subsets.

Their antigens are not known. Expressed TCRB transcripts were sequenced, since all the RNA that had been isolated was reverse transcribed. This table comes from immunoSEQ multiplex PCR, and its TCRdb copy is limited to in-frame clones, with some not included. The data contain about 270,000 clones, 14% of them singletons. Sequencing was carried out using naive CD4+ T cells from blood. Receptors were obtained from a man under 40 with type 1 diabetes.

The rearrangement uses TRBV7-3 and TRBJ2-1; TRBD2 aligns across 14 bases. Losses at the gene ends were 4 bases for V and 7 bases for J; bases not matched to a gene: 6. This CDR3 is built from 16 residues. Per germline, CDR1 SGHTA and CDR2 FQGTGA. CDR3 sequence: CASSSRLAGGGNEQFF. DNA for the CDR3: TGTGCCAGCAGCTCAAGACTAGCGGGAGGGGGGAATGAGCAGTTCTTC.

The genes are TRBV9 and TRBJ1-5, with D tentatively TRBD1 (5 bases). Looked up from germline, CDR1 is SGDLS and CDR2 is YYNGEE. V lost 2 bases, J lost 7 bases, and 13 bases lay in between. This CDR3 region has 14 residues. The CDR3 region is CASSVDSNSQPQHF. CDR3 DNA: TGTGCCAGCAGCGTTGACAGTAATTCCCAGCCCCAGCATTTT.